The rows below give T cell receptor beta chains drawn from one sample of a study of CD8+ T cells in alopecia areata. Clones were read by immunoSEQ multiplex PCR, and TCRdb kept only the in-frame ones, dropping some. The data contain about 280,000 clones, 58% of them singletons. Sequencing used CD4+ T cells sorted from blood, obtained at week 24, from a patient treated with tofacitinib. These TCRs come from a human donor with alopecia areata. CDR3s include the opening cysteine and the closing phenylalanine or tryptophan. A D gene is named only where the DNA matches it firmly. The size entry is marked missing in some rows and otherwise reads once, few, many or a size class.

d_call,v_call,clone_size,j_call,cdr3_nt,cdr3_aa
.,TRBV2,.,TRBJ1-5,TGTGCCAGCAGCGACCAGACGGATCAGCCCCAGCATTTT,CASSDQTDQPQHF
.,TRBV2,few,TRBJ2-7,TGTGCCAGTACGGTCTCCTACGAGCAGTACTTC,CASTVSYEQYF
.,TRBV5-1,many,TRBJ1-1,TGCGCCAGCAGCCCTCGAGTCGGGACTCAGAACACTGAAGCTTTCTTT,CASSPRVGTQNTEAFF
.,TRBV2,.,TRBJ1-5,TGTGCCAGCAGTGATTGGGCGGGGGCAGGCAATCAGCCCCAGCATTTT,CASSDWAGAGNQPQHF
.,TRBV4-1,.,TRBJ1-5,TGCGCCAGCAGCCAAGTTCCGTTCGTAAGGGGGGCCCAGCCCCAGCATTTT,CASSQVPFVRGAQPQHF
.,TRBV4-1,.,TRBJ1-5,TGCGCCAGCAGCCAAGCCCCCGGGACTGCCCCTGTTTATAGCAATCAGCCCCAGCATTTT,CASSQAPGTAPVYSNQPQHF
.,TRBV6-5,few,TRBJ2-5,TGTGCCAGCAGTCCAGGGATGGAGACCCAGTACTTC,CASSPGMETQYF
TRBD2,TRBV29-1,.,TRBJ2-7,TGCAGCGTGTACGGGGGGGGTAAGGAGCAGTACTTC,CSVYGGGKEQYF
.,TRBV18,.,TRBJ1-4,TGTGCCAGCTCACCCGCAATCAGGAGCCCTAATGAAAAACTGTTTTTT,CASSPAIRSPNEKLFF
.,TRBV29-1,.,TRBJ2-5,TGCAGCGTTGACAGGGGCCTTGGGGAGACCCAGTACTTC,CSVDRGLGETQYF
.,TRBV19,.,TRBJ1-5,TGTGCCAGTAGTATCGGAGAACAGCCCCAGCATTTT,CASSIGEQPQHF
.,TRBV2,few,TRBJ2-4,TGTGCCAGCAGTGAGGGTTCCCCGGTGGGCATTCAGTACTTC,CASSEGSPVGIQYF
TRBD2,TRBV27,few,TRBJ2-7,TGTGCCAGCAGTACCTGGACTAGCGGGGGGGCCGTGCAGTACTTC,CASSTWTSGGAVQYF
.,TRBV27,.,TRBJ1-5,TGTGCCAGCAGTATTTTCCCCCGGACAGACAATCAGCCCCAGCATTTT,CASSIFPRTDNQPQHF
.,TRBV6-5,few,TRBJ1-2,TGTGCCAGCAGCCCGGGGCACGGCTACACCTTC,CASSPGHGYTF
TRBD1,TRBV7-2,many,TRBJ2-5,TGTGCCAGCAGCCCGCAAGGGACAGGGGAAGGCCAAGAGACCCAGTACTTC,CASSPQGTGEGQETQYF
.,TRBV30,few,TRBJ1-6,TGTGCCTGGAGTGTGTCCAGGGTCGATAATTCACCCCTCCACTTT,CAWSVSRVDNSPLHF
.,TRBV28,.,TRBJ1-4,TGTGCCAGCGTGGGGCTCAATGAAAAACTGTTTTTT,CASVGLNEKLFF
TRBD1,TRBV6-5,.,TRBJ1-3,TGTGCCAGCAGTTCTTACCCGGGACAGGGGGACACCATATATTTT,CASSSYPGQGDTIYF
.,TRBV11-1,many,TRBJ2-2,TGTGCCACGGGGAAGACCTCGAACACCGGGGAGCTGTTTTTT,CATGKTSNTGELFF
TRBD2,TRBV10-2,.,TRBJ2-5,TGCGCCAGCGCACAACTAGCGCTGGAGACCCAGTACTTC,CASAQLALETQYF
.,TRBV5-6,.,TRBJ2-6,TGTGCCAGCAGCTTGGACAGGGCTGGGGCCAACGTCCTGACTTTC,CASSLDRAGANVLTF
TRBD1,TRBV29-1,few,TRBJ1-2,TGCAGCGTTGGGACAGGGTCCTATGGCTACACCTTC,CSVGTGSYGYTF
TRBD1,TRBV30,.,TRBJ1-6,TGTGCCTGGAGTTTGGGACAGGTTCTTTCACCCCTCCACTTT,CAWSLGQVLSPLHF
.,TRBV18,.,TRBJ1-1,TGTGCCAGCTCTCACAGTTCTGGAGCTTTCTTT,CASSHSSGAFF
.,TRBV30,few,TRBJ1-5,TGTGCCTGGGGAGGACAGAAATATCAGCCCCAGCATTTT,CAWGGQKYQPQHF
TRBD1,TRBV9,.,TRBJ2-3,TGTGCCAGCAGCGTAGTTGAGACAGGGGTCACAGATACGCAGTATTTT,CASSVVETGVTDTQYF
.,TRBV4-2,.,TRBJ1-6,TGTGCCAGCAGCCAAGATCCCCAGGCCATCGCCCTCCACTTT,CASSQDPQAIALHF
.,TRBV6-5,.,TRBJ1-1,TGTGCCAGCAGTTACTCGATGGACGGGGGAACTGAAGCTTTCTTT,CASSYSMDGGTEAFF
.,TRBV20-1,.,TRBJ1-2,TGCAGGGCCCATGGGGTTGGCTACACCTTC,CRAHGVGYTF
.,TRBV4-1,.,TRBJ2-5,TGCGCCAGCAGCCAAAGCCCAGGGGTGGAGACCCAGTACTTC,CASSQSPGVETQYF
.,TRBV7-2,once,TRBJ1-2,TGTGCCAGCAGCCCCGCCTCTGGACAAGCTAACTATGGCTTCACCTTC,CASSPASGQANYGFTF
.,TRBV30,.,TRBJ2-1,TGTGCCTGGAGTGGTGCAGGGCGGAATGAGCAGTTCTTC,CAWSGAGRNEQFF
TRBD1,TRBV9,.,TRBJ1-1,TGTGCCAGCAGCGCTGAAACAGGGGTGACCACTGAAGCTTTCTTT,CASSAETGVTTEAFF
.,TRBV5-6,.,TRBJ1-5,TGTGCCAGCAGCTCACTTCAGGGGAAGGCTCAGCCCCAGCATTTT,CASSSLQGKAQPQHF
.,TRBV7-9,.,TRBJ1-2,TGTGCCAGCAGCTTAGCGATAACGGGTTATGGCTACACCTTC,CASSLAITGYGYTF
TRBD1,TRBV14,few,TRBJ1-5,TGTGCCAGCAGCCAAGGGGGACAGGGAATGCCCCAGCATTTT,CASSQGGQGMPQHF
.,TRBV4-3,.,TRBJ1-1,TGCGCCAGCAGCCTATATGATGACACTGAAGCTTTCTTT,CASSLYDDTEAFF
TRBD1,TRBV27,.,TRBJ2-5,TGTGCCAGCAGTAAACTGACAGGGGGGATGGAGACCCAGTACTTC,CASSKLTGGMETQYF
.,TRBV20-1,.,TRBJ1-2,TGCAGTGCTAGAGAAGAAGGCTACACCTTC,CSAREEGYTF
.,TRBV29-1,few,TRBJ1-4,TGCAGCGTTGAAGGATGGGGTAATGAAAAACTGTTTTTT,CSVEGWGNEKLFF
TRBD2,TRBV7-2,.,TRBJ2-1,TGTGCCAGCAGCTTATTCGCCGGGGGACTAGCCCCTCCCAATGAGCAGTTCTTC,CASSLFAGGLAPPNEQFF
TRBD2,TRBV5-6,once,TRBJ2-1,TGTGCCAGCAGTCTCCATAGGACTAGCAGGACGGATGAGCAGTTCTTC,CASSLHRTSRTDEQFF
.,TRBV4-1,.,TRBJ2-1,TGCGCCAGCAGCATCGGGTCGGAGTCCTACAATGAGCAGTTCTTC,CASSIGSESYNEQFF
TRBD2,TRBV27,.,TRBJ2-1,TGTGCCAGCAGGGGCCTAGCGGATAACTACAATGAGCAGTTCTTC,CASRGLADNYNEQFF
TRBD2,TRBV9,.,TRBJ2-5,TGTGCCAGCAGCGTATCACCGGGAGGCCAAGAGACCCAGTACTTC,CASSVSPGGQETQYF
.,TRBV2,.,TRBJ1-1,TGTGCCAGCAGTGCAAGTAGGGGAGCTTTCTTT,CASSASRGAFF
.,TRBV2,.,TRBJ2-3,TGTGCCAGCCTAGCAGGGGGGTTGGGTACGCAGTATTTT,CASLAGGLGTQYF
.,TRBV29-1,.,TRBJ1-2,TGCAGCGTTGAAAGGGGGAACAGGGCGGGTGGCTACACCTTC,CSVERGNRAGGYTF
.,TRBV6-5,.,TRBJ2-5,TGTGCCAGCAGTATCCCGGGTCATCGATCTGCTGGCTACTTC,CASSIPGHRSAGYF
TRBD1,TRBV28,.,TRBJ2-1,TGTGCCAGCAGACTGACAGGGGTCGAGCAGTTCTTC,CASRLTGVEQFF
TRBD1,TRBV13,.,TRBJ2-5,TGTGCCAGCAGCTTAGGACAGGGGGTTGAGACCCAGTACTTC,CASSLGQGVETQYF
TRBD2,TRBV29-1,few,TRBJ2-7,TGCAGCGTCCCCCGGGGGGAGGGCTACGAGCAGTACTTC,CSVPRGEGYEQYF
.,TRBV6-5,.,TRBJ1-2,TGTGCCAGCAGTTACGCGAAGGGGAGAGTCTATGGCTACACCTTC,CASSYAKGRVYGYTF